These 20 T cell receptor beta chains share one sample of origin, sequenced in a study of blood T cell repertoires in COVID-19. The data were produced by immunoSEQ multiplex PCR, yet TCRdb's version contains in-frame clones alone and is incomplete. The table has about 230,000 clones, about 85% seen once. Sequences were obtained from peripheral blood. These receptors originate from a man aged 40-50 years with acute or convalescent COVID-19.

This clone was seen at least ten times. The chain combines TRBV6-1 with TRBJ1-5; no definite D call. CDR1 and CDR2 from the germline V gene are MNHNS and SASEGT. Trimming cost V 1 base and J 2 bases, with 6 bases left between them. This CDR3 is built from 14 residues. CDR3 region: CASSEGGGNQPQHF. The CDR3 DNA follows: TGTGCCAGCAGTGAAGGAGGTGGCAATCAGCCCCAGCATTTT.

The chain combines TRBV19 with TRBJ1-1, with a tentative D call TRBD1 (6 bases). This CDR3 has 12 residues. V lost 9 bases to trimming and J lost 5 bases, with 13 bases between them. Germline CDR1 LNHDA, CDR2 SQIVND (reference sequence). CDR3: CARDSPGTEAFF. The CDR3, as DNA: TGTGCCAGGGACAGCCCGGGGACTGAAGCTTTCTTT.

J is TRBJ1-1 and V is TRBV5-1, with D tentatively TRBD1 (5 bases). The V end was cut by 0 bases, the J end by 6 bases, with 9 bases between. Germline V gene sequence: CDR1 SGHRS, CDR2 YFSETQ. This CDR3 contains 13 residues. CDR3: CASSLEARAEAFF. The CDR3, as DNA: TGCGCCAGCAGCTTGGAAGCCAGGGCTGAAGCTTTCTTT.

The CDR3, as DNA: TGTGCCAGCAGCTTGGCAGGCACCTTAAACTATGGCTACACCTTC. This sequence encodes CASSLAGTLNYGYTF. The chain has TRBV5-6 and TRBJ1-2; D gene unclear. CDR3 length equals 15 residues. Germline lookup yields CDR1 SGHDT and CDR2 YYEEEE. Trimming took off 0 bases at V and 2 bases at J, with 11 bases between the two ends.

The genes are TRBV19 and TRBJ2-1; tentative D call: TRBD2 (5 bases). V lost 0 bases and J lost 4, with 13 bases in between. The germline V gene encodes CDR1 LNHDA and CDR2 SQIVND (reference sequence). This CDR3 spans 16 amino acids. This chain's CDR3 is CASSIERTLRYNEQFF. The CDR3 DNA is TGTGCCAGTAGTATAGAAAGGACTTTGAGATACAATGAGCAGTTCTTC.

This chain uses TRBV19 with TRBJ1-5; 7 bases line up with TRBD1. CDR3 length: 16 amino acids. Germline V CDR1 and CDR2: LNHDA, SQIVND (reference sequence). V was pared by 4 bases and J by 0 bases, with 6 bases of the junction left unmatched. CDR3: CASSRQGDYSNQPQHF. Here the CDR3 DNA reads TGTGCCAGTAGTAGACAGGGAGATTATAGCAATCAGCCCCAGCATTTT.

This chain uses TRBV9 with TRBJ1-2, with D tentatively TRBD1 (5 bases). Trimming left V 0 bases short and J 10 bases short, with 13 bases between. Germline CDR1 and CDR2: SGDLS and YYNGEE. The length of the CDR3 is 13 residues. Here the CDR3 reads CASSVEPGTYYTF. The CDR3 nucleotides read TGTGCCAGCAGCGTAGAACCAGGGACTTACTACACCTTC.

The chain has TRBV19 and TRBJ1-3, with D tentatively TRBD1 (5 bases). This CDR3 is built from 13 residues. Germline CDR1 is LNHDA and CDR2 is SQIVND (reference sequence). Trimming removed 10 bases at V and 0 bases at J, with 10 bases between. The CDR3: CATRDYSGNTIYF. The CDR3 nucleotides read TGTGCCACCAGGGACTACTCTGGAAACACCATATATTTT. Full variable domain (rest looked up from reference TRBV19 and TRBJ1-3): DGGITQSPKYLFRKEGQNVTLSCEQNLNHDAMYWYRQDPGQGLRLIYYSQIVNDFQKGDIAEGYSVSREKKESFPLTVTSAQKNPTAFYLCATRDYSGNTIYFGEGSWLTVV.

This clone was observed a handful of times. CDR3 in DNA: TGTGCCAGCTCTCCAGCCGGGAGAGATGGCTACACCTTC. The encoded protein is CASSPAGRDGYTF. The J gene is TRBJ1-2, the V gene TRBV6-5, with no clear D. Between the trimmed V and J ends, which lost 8 bases and 6 bases, there was a span of 16 bases. CDR3 length equals 13 residues. The germline V gene has CDR1 MNHEY and CDR2 SVGAGI.

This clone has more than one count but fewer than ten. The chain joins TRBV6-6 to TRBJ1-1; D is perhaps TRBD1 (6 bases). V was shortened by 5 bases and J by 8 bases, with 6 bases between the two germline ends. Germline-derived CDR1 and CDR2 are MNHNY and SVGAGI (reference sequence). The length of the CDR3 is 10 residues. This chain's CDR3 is CASSGTEAFF. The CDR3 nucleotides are TGTGCCAGCAGTGGGACAGAAGCTTTCTTT.

The chain's CDR3 is CASSQTWGGGANVLTF. CDR3 in DNA: TGTGCCAGCAGCCAAACTTGGGGAGGTGGGGCCAACGTCCTGACTTTC. The genes are TRBV3-1 (or the pseudogene TRBV3-2) and TRBJ2-6, with D perhaps matching TRBD2 (6 bases). The CDR3 is made up of 16 amino acids. Trimming took 2 bases from V and 3 from J, leaving 11 bases between them. Germline CDR1 reads LGHDT; CDR2 reads YNNKEL (reference sequence).

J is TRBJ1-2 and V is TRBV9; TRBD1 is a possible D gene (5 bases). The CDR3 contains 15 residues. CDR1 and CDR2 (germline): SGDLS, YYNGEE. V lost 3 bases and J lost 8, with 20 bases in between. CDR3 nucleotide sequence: TGTGCCAGCAGCGCGGGGGACGGAGCCTTTGGAGGCTACACCTTC. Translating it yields CASSAGDGAFGGYTF.

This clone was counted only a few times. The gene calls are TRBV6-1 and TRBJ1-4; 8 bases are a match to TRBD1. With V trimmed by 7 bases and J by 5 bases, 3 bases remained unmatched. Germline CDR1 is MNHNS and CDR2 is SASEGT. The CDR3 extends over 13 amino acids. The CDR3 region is CASTRDRNEKLFF. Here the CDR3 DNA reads TGTGCCAGCACCCGGGACAGGAATGAAAAACTGTTTTTT.

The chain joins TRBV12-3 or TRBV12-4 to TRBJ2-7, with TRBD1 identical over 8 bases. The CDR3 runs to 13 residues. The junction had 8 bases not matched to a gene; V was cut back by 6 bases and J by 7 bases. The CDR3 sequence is CASRRTGSGEQYF. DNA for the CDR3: TGTGCCAGCAGACGGACAGGGTCGGGAGAGCAGTACTTC.

DNA of the CDR3: TGTGCCAGCAGCGTACGTTCCGGACAAACTAATGAAAAACTGTTTTTT. Translating it yields CASSVRSGQTNEKLFF. V and J are TRBV9 and TRBJ1-4, with a weak D call TRBD1 (5 bases). Germline-derived CDR1 and CDR2 are SGDLS and YYNGEE. The CDR3 has 16 residues. V gave up 1 base and J gave up 1 base, with 11 bases separating them.

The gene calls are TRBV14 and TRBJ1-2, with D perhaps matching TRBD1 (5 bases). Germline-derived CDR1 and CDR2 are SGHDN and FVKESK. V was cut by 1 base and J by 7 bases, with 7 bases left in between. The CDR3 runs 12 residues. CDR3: CASSQGGRGYTF. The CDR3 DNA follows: TGTGCCAGCAGCCAAGGGGGCCGTGGCTACACCTTC. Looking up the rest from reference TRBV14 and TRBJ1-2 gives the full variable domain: EAGVTQFPSHSVIEKGQTVTLRCDPISGHDNLYWYRRVMGKEIKFLLHFVKESKQDESGMPNNRFLAERTGGTYSTLKVQPAELEDSGVYFCASSQGGRGYTFGSGTRLTVV.

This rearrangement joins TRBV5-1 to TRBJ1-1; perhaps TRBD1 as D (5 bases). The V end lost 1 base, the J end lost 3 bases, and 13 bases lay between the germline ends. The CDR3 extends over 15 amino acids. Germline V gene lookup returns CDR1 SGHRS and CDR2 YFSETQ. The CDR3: CASSLRRVLDTEAFF. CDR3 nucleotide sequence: TGCGCCAGCAGCTTGCGCAGGGTTTTGGACACTGAAGCTTTCTTT.

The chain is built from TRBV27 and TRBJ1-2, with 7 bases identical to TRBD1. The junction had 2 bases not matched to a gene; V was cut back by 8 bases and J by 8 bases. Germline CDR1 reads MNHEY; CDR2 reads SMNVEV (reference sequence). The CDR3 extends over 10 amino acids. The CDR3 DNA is TGTGCCAGCCGACAGGGCGGCTACACCTTC. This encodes CASRQGGYTF.

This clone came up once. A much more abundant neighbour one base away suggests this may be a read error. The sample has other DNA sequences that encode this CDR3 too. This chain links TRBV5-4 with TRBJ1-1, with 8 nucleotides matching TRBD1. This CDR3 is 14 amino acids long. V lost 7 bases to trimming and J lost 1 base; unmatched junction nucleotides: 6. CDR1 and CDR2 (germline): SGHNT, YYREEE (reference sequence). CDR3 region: CASRPDRANTEAFF. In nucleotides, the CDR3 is TGTGCCAGCCGACCGGACAGGGCGAACACTGAAGCTTTCTTT.

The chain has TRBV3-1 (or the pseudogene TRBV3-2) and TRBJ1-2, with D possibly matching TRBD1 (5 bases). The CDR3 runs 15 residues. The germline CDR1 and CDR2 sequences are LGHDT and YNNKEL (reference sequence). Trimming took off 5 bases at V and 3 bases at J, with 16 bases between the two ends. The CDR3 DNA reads TGTGCCAGCAGCGATAACTATCCGACAGACTATGGCTACACCTTC. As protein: CASSDNYPTDYGYTF.